Each of the 27 T cell receptor beta chains below was sequenced from the same sample in a study of blood T cells in healthy people across ages. Through a sample-barcoded 5' primer and a J-beta primer mix, a second PCR was run for 7 to 11 cycles. In TCRdb, the 5' RACE reads were re-called with MiXCR into one record per CDR3 protein. The sample yields 1.5 million to 2 million distinct CDR3 sequences, 28% seen once. Sequenced sample: blood. The receptors derive from a woman in her 30s in good health.

This clonotype appeared a few times. The rearrangement joins TRBV7-9 to TRBJ2-1; 7 positions agree with TRBD2. The CDR3 sequence is 14 residues long. With 8 bases clipped from V and 9 bases from J, the junction kept 13 bases outside the gene matches. From germline, CDR1 is SEHNR and CDR2 FQNEAQ (reference sequence). CDR3 in amino acids: CASGLAVTVGEQFF. As DNA, the CDR3 is TGTGCCAGCGGGCTAGCGGTTACAGTGGGTGAGCAGTTCTTC.

This clonotype was counted only a few times. This chain connects TRBV6-2 or TRBV6-3 to TRBJ2-2, with TRBD2 as a possible D gene (5 bases). The CDR3 extends over 17 amino acids. With 0 bases removed from V and 0 bases from J, the gap between germline ends came to 11 bases. Per germline, CDR1 MNHEY and CDR2 SVGEGT. The CDR3 nucleotides read TGTGCCAGCAGTTACTCGGCTAGCAGCGCGAACACCGGGGAGCTGTTTTTT. Amino acids: CASSYSASSANTGELFF.

V usage is TRBV20-1 and J usage is TRBJ2-1; D not certain. This CDR3 has 13 amino acids. Trimming left V 3 bases short and J 2 bases short, with 8 bases between. Germline V gene lookup returns CDR1 DFQATT and CDR2 SNEGSKA (reference sequence). CDR3 sequence: CSASWPPYNEQFF. The CDR3 DNA is TGCAGTGCTAGTTGGCCTCCCTACAATGAGCAGTTCTTC.

As DNA, the CDR3 is TGTGCCAGCCGATCCCCCCTGAAGACCCAGTACTTC. Encoded protein: CASRSPLKTQYF. The chain employs TRBV25-1 and TRBJ2-5; D gene uncertain. Germline CDR1 reads MGHDK; CDR2 reads SYGVNS. V was clipped by 8 bases and J by 6 bases, with 13 bases between them. CDR3 size: 12 residues.

The CDR3 is CASSFTDTLEQYF. The CDR3 DNA reads as TGCGCCAGCAGCTTTACGGACACCCTCGAGCAGTACTTC. The V and J genes are TRBV5-1 and TRBJ2-4, with D maybe TRBD1 (5 bases). The J call may be in error: the DNA end matches TRBJ2-7 better. Germline loops: CDR1 SGHRS, CDR2 YFSETQ. There are 13 residues in the CDR3.

This chain links TRBV2 with TRBJ2-5; unclear D gene. The J call may be incorrect, as the DNA end agrees better with TRBJ2-7. The CDR3 sequence is 12 residues long. Per germline, CDR1 SNHLY and CDR2 FYNNEI. The CDR3, as DNA: TGTGCCAGCAGGGCCGACTTGGGCGAGCAGTACTTC. Its translation: CASRADLGEQYF.

This clonotype was observed a handful of times. The chain is built from TRBV12-3 or TRBV12-4 and TRBJ2-2; D is possibly TRBD1 (6 bases). The CDR3 covers 15 residues. Trimming took 3 bases from V and 5 from J, leaving 13 bases between them. This chain's CDR3 is CASSFLTGETGELFF. As DNA, the CDR3 is TGTGCCAGCAGTTTCCTGACAGGCGAAACCGGGGAGCTGTTTTTT.

This clonotype has just a few counts. The genes are TRBV19 and TRBJ1-5, with D possibly matching TRBD1 (5 bases). Trimming pared 4 bases from V and 4 bases from J, leaving 11 bases between. This CDR3 comprises 14 residues. Germline V gene lookup returns CDR1 LNHDA and CDR2 SQIVND (reference sequence). The CDR3 reads CASSRDSTNQPQHF. In DNA form, the CDR3 reads TGTGCCAGTAGTAGGGACTCCACGAATCAGCCCCAGCATTTT.

This clonotype was counted between two and nine times. The chain employs TRBV15 and TRBJ2-1; D is perhaps TRBD2 (6 bases). The CDR3 spans 16 residues. Germline loops: CDR1 LNHNV, CDR2 YYDKDF (reference sequence). V lost 0 bases and J 6 bases, leaving 15 bases between the germline ends. The CDR3 protein is CATSRDQAGLGNEQFF. In nucleotides, the CDR3 is TGTGCCACCAGCAGAGATCAGGCGGGACTGGGCAATGAGCAGTTCTTC. Looking up the rest from reference TRBV15 and TRBJ2-1 gives the full variable domain: DAMVIQNPRYQVTQFGKPVTLSCSQTLNHNVMYWYQQKSSQAPKLLFHYYDKDFNNEADTPDNFQSRRPNTSFCFLDIRSPGLGDTAMYLCATSRDQAGLGNEQFFGPGTRLTVL.

This clonotype has more than one count but fewer than ten. V usage is TRBV18 and J usage is TRBJ2-5; D uncertain. The CDR3 is 12 residues long. Trimming cost V 1 base and J 11 bases, with 11 bases left between them. Germline assignment: CDR1 KGHSH and CDR2 LQKENI. Here the CDR3 reads CASSPQGRPQYF. The CDR3 coding sequence is TGTGCCAGCTCACCACAAGGTAGACCTCAGTACTTC.

At least ten counts were recorded for this clonotype. The rearrangement uses TRBV20-1 and TRBJ2-7; 7 bases line up with TRBD1. Germline assignment: CDR1 DFQATT and CDR2 SNEGSKA (reference sequence). The CDR3 consists of 15 residues. V lost 1 base to trimming and J lost 2 bases; unmatched junction nucleotides: 8. The CDR3 region is CSARGAVDRTYEQYF. CDR3 coding DNA: TGCAGTGCTAGAGGGGCCGTGGACAGGACCTACGAGCAGTACTTC.

About this clonotype itself: A junction boundary mismatches the germline segment, possibly from a read error. The chain couples TRBV2 to TRBJ2-3; the D gene is possibly TRBD2 (5 bases). Germline V lookup: CDR1 SNHLY, CDR2 FYNNEI. This CDR3 contains 14 residues. CDR3 loop: CASREGLAPDTQYF. The DNA for the CDR3 is TGTGCCAGCAGGGAAGGGCTAGCCCCAGATACGCAGTATTTT.

This chain joins TRBV5-5 and TRBJ1-2; D is possibly TRBD1 (5 bases). CDR1 and CDR2 from the germline V gene are SGHKS and YYEKEE (reference sequence). V dropped 3 bases and J dropped 5 bases, with 11 bases sitting between them. The CDR3 is 13 amino acids. The CDR3 protein is CASSSRRGYGYTF. The CDR3 bases are TGTGCCAGCAGCTCCCGGAGGGGATATGGCTACACCTTC.

The chain joins TRBV7-2 to TRBJ2-1, with 11 bases matching TRBD2. The junction had 10 bases not matched to a gene; V was cut back by 1 base and J by 14 bases. The germline V gene encodes CDR1 SGHTA and CDR2 FQGNSA. The CDR3 is made up of 15 amino acids. CDR3 in amino acids: CASSLEASGRPLEFF. In nucleotides, the CDR3 is TGTGCCAGCAGCTTAGAGGCTAGCGGGAGGCCACTGGAGTTCTTC.

This chain links TRBV9 with TRBJ1-2; 8 bases are shared with TRBD1. V lost 3 bases, J lost 3 bases, and 7 bases stayed unmatched. Germline V lookup: CDR1 SGDLS, CDR2 YYNGEE. This CDR3 has 15 residues. CDR3 DNA sequence: TGTGCCAGCAGCGAGGGACAGGCTACTTACTATGGCTACACCTTC. Translated, it gives CASSEGQATYYGYTF.

The CDR3 sequence: CATSDFRSGEQYF. CDR3 nucleotides: TGTGCCACCAGTGATTTCAGGTCGGGCGAGCAGTACTTC. This chain joins TRBV24-1 and TRBJ2-7; no firm D call. This CDR3 is built from 13 residues. The germline V gene has CDR1 KGHDR and CDR2 SFDVKD. V gave up 1 base and J gave up 6 bases, with 9 bases separating them.

This clonotype was seen a few times. The chain carries TRBV4-3 and TRBJ2-6; no firm D call. Trimming took 4 bases from V and 4 from J, leaving 11 bases between them. Germline CDR1 reads LGHNA; CDR2 reads YSLEER. CDR3 size: 15 residues. The CDR3 here is CASSLLKMGANVLTF. CDR3 in DNA: TGCGCCAGCAGCCTCCTTAAAATGGGGGCCAACGTCCTGACTTTC.

This clonotype showed up just a few times. The chain employs TRBV5-5 and TRBJ2-1; no clear D. V lost 0 bases, J lost 9 bases, and 10 bases lay in between. The CDR3 contains 13 residues. The germline V gene has CDR1 SGHKS and CDR2 YYEKEE (reference sequence). The CDR3 is CASSLEDEAEQFF. The CDR3 DNA reads TGTGCCAGCAGCTTGGAAGACGAGGCTGAGCAGTTCTTC.

This clonotype showed up many times. The chain uses TRBV6-5 and TRBJ2-1; D perhaps matches TRBD1 (6 bases). The V gene's germline CDR1 is MNHEY and CDR2 SVGAGI. The CDR3 is made up of 13 amino acids. With 0 bases removed from V and 10 bases from J, the gap between germline ends came to 10 bases. The CDR3 loop reads CASSYSQGREQFF. CDR3 sequence (DNA): TGTGCCAGCAGTTACTCGCAGGGGAGAGAGCAGTTCTTC.

About this clonotype: Compared with germline, one end of the junction differs, possibly owing to a read error. The V and J genes are TRBV15 and TRBJ2-1; the match to TRBD2 covers 7 bases. Germline V CDR1 and CDR2: LNHNV, YYDKDF (reference sequence). The CDR3 is made up of 16 amino acids. The CDR3 here is CTTSRAASGTVGEQFF. The CDR3 DNA reads TGTACCACCAGCAGAGCGGCTAGCGGCACCGTGGGGGAGCAGTTCTTC.

This clonotype was observed at least ten times. This rearrangement joins TRBV12-3 or TRBV12-4 to TRBJ1-2, with a possible D match to TRBD1 (6 bases). The CDR3 runs to 15 residues. Trimming took off 10 bases at V and 3 bases at J, with 21 bases between the two ends. CDR3 amino acids: CATRMGTGTYYGYTF. The CDR3 DNA reads as TGTGCCACCAGGATGGGTACAGGGACTTACTATGGCTACACCTTC.

The rearrangement uses TRBV11-2 and TRBJ2-1; TRBD2 agrees at 9 bases. The CDR3 covers 16 residues. Germline CDR1 is SGHAT and CDR2 is FQNNGV. The V and J ends lost 0 bases and 8 bases, in that order; junction bases with no gene match: 8. The CDR3 DNA sequence: TGTGCCAGCAGCTTAGAAGGACTAGCGATTGCCCATGAGCAGTTCTTC. It yields the protein CASSLEGLAIAHEQFF. The full variable domain, rest sourced from reference TRBV11-2 and TRBJ2-1, is EAGVAQSPRYKIIEKRQSVAFWCNPISGHATLYWYQQILGQGPKLLIQFQNNGVVDDSQLPKDRFSAERLKGVDSTLKIQPAKLEDSAVYLCASSLEGLAIAHEQFFGPGTRLTVL.

This clonotype was picked up a small number of times. V gene TRBV20-1 combines with J gene TRBJ1-2; 11 bases agree with TRBD1. Per the germline V gene, CDR1 is DFQATT and CDR2 is SNEGSKA (reference sequence). The CDR3 consists of 17 residues. With 0 bases clipped from V and 4 bases from J, the junction kept 10 bases outside the gene matches. This CDR3 reads CSARDPHGQGAFYGYTF. The CDR3 nucleotides read TGCAGTGCTAGAGATCCCCATGGACAGGGGGCATTCTATGGCTACACCTTC.

This clonotype was found many times. The CDR3 loop reads CASSVGQTYNEQFF. The CDR3 DNA reads TGTGCCAGCAGCGTAGGGCAAACCTACAATGAGCAGTTCTTC. The chain uses TRBV9 and TRBJ2-1; D uncertain. The CDR3 contains 14 residues. Germline loops: CDR1 SGDLS, CDR2 YYNGEE. Trimming shortened V by 0 bases and J by 2 bases, and 6 bases separated the two germline ends.

This clonotype appeared a single time. The V gene is TRBV12-3 or TRBV12-4, the J gene TRBJ2-3, with D hard to call. The CDR3 is made up of 14 amino acids. The germline V and J ends were trimmed by 6 bases and 0 bases, with 10 bases remaining between them. The CDR3 DNA reads TGTGCCAGCAGAGGAGTAGGGAGCACAGATACGCAGTATTTT. Its translation: CASRGVGSTDTQYF.

Notes on this clonotype: A read error is possible here, since a much larger clone lies one base away. The chain combines TRBV20-1 with TRBJ2-7; D is perhaps TRBD2 (5 bases). Per germline, CDR1 DFQATT and CDR2 SNEGSKA (reference sequence). The CDR3 contains 13 residues. Deletions cut 3 bases from V and 4 bases from J, with 13 bases between. CDR3 coding DNA: TGCAGTGCTAGCGCAACTAGGCAATACGAGCAGTACTTC. It codes for CSASATRQYEQYF.

This clonotype came up a few times. The chain has TRBV7-8 and TRBJ2-1; D tentatively fits TRBD1 or TRBD2 (5 bases each). Trimming pared 1 base from V and 8 bases from J, leaving 18 bases between. Germline CDR1 is SGHVS and CDR2 is FQNEAQ. The CDR3 extends over 16 amino acids. CDR3 region: CASSLVGDRETDEQFF. The CDR3 DNA sequence: TGTGCCAGCAGCTTAGTAGGGGATCGGGAAACGGATGAGCAGTTCTTC.